These T cell receptor beta chains were read from a single sample in a study of blood T cell repertoires in COVID-19. The table came from immunoSEQ multiplex PCR; TCRdb's copy has only in-frame clones and leaves some out. The sample lists about 160,000 clones; more than 75% were seen once. The specimen was peripheral blood. These receptors were collected from a man in his forties with acute or convalescent COVID-19. CDR3s include the opening cysteine and the closing phenylalanine or tryptophan. The D gene is left open where the match is weak. Clone size appears in some rows only: once, few, many, or a class for an expanded clone.

d_call,clone_size,v_call,j_call,cdr3_length,cdr3_aa,cdr3_nt
TRBD1,.,TRBV5-4,TRBJ1-1,15,CASSLGTGMNTEAFF,TGTGCCAGCAGCTTGGGGACAGGGATGAACACTGAAGCTTTCTTT
TRBD2,.,TRBV11-2,TRBJ2-3,17,CASSLALRGGRPDTQYF,TGTGCCAGCAGCTTAGCACTACGGGGGGGCCGCCCAGATACGCAGTATTTT
.,.,TRBV6-5,TRBJ1-3,11,CAAGMGNTIYF,TGTGCGGCAGGAATGGGAAACACCATATATTTT
TRBD1,.,TRBV6-5,TRBJ1-2,14,CASSTGTGLRGYTF,TGTGCCAGCAGTACCGGGACAGGCCTGAGGGGCTACACCTTC
.,few,TRBV29-1,TRBJ1-5,15,CSVAEGGVGNQPQHF,TGCAGCGTTGCCGAAGGGGGGGTAGGTAATCAGCCCCAGCATTTT
TRBD1,.,TRBV6-4,TRBJ1-2,13,CASRGQGRDGYTF,TGTGCCAGCAGGGGACAGGGTCGAGATGGCTACACCTTC
.,.,TRBV2,TRBJ2-2,15,CASSWTRANTGELFF,TGTGCCAGCAGTTGGACACGTGCGAACACCGGGGAGCTGTTTTTT
TRBD1,.,TRBV5-1,TRBJ1-1,14,CASSRGTANTEAFF,TGCGCCAGCAGCAGGGGGACAGCGAACACTGAAGCTTTCTTT
.,.,TRBV30,TRBJ2-7,13,CAWSGGAPYEQYF,TGTGCCTGGAGTGGCGGGGCGCCCTACGAGCAGTACTTC
TRBD1,.,TRBV18,TRBJ2-1,15,CASSPPYRGYNEQFF,TGTGCCAGCTCACCACCGTACAGGGGATACAATGAGCAGTTCTTC
.,.,TRBV2,TRBJ1-2,13,CASSGAGLNGYTF,TGTGCCAGCAGTGGGGCGGGGTTAAATGGCTACACCTTC
.,.,TRBV27,TRBJ2-2,16,CASSFGQGANTGELFF,TGTGCCAGCAGTTTCGGGCAGGGCGCGAACACCGGGGAGCTGTTTTTT
.,.,TRBV6-1,TRBJ2-7,12,CASSEGLYEQYF,TGTGCCAGCAGTGAAGGGCTTTACGAGCAGTACTTC
.,.,TRBV19,TRBJ2-2,14,CASSRLMNTGELFF,TGTGCCAGTAGTAGGCTCATGAACACCGGGGAGCTGTTTTTT
.,.,TRBV6-1,TRBJ1-2,13,CASSEAPGFGYTF,TGTGCCAGCAGTGAAGCGCCCGGGTTTGGCTACACCTTC
.,.,TRBV27,TRBJ1-1,13,CASSLTTGAEAFF,TGTGCCAGCAGCCTAACTACCGGGGCTGAAGCTTTCTTT
.,once,TRBV14,TRBJ1-2,14,CASSQGPLGGGYTF,TGTGCCAGCAGCCAAGGGCCCCTAGGAGGAGGCTACACCTTC
.,.,TRBV18,TRBJ2-5,13,CASSPPSQETQYF,TGTGCCAGCTCACCTCCATCCCAAGAGACCCAGTACTTC
TRBD1,.,TRBV9,TRBJ1-6,15,CASSVEGAKNSPLHF,TGTGCCAGCAGCGTAGAGGGGGCTAAAAATTCACCCCTCCACTTT
TRBD2,.,TRBV4-1,TRBJ2-5,15,CASSLLWGGQETQYF,TGCGCCAGCAGCCTCCTCTGGGGGGGCCAAGAGACCCAGTACTTC
.,.,TRBV2,TRBJ1-1,12,CATIRGDFEAFF,TGTGCCACCATACGGGGGGATTTTGAAGCTTTCTTT
TRBD1,.,TRBV7-9,TRBJ2-1,16,CASSAMGTGVYNEQFF,TGTGCCAGCAGCGCCATGGGGACAGGGGTTTACAATGAGCAGTTCTTC
.,.,TRBV12-3/TRBV12-4,TRBJ1-2,13,CASSFNKNYGYTF,TGTGCCAGCAGTTTTAACAAGAACTATGGCTACACCTTC
TRBD2,.,TRBV5-1,TRBJ2-3,14,CASHRGGYTDTQYF,TGCGCCAGCCACCGGGGGGGCTACACAGATACGCAGTATTTT
TRBD1,.,TRBV19,TRBJ2-7,14,CASSIQGQSYEQYF,TGTGCCAGTAGTATCCAGGGACAGTCCTACGAGCAGTACTTC
TRBD2,.,TRBV4-1,TRBJ2-7,15,CASSQESQRGYEQYF,TGCGCCAGCAGCCAAGAATCCCAGCGGGGCTACGAGCAGTACTTC
.,.,TRBV29-1,TRBJ1-2,13,CSVGRDLNYGYTF,TGCAGCGTTGGGCGGGACCTTAACTATGGCTACACCTTC
TRBD2,.,TRBV27,TRBJ2-5,17,CASSPQGLAGAIKTQYF,TGTGCCAGCAGTCCCCAGGGACTAGCGGGGGCTATAAAGACCCAGTACTTC
.,.,TRBV28,TRBJ2-1,11,CASRLGDEQFF,TGTGCCAGCCGCCTGGGAGATGAGCAGTTCTTC
.,.,TRBV29-1,TRBJ2-3,11,CSVLRSDTQYF,TGCAGCGTTCTAAGATCAGATACGCAGTATTTT
.,.,TRBV5-1,TRBJ2-1,15,CASSTPGLGSNEQFF,TGCGCCAGCAGCACTCCGGGACTGGGGTCCAATGAGCAGTTCTTC
TRBD1,.,TRBV18,TRBJ1-5,14,CASSPGQGNKPQHF,TGTGCCAGCTCACCGGGACAGGGGAACAAGCCCCAGCATTTT
.,.,TRBV5-4,TRBJ2-7,13,CASSLPSIEKQYF,TGTGCCAGCAGCTTGCCTAGTATTGAGAAGCAGTACTTC
.,.,TRBV7-8,TRBJ2-7,13,CASSHPSGVEQYF,TGTGCCAGCAGCCATCCATCAGGGGTCGAGCAGTACTTC
.,few,TRBV10-1,TRBJ1-2,13,CASRSPEIYGYTF,TGCGCCAGCCGGTCCCCGGAGATCTATGGCTACACCTTC
TRBD1,.,TRBV30,TRBJ1-1,18,CAWSTKRRQGWGDTEAFF,TGTGCCTGGAGTACAAAACGTAGACAGGGCTGGGGGGACACTGAAGCTTTCTTT
TRBD2,.,TRBV7-2,TRBJ2-5,15,CASSYTSGGAETQYF,TGTGCCAGCAGTTATACTAGCGGGGGGGCGGAGACCCAGTACTTC
.,once,TRBV6-5,TRBJ1-1,13,CASSYVWNTEAFF,TGTGCCAGCAGTTACGTCTGGAACACTGAAGCTTTCTTT
TRBD1,few,TRBV9,TRBJ2-7,14,CASSVTGQGEEQYF,TGTGCCAGCAGCGTCACGGGACAGGGTGAAGAGCAGTACTTC
TRBD1,.,TRBV19,TRBJ1-1,13,CASTPGQGGKAFF,TGTGCCAGTACCCCGGGACAGGGGGGTAAAGCTTTCTTT
TRBD1,.,TRBV6-5,TRBJ1-4,15,CASSLQTGQWEKLFF,TGTGCCAGCAGTCTTCAGACAGGGCAGTGGGAAAAACTGTTTTTT
TRBD1,.,TRBV5-1,TRBJ2-7,17,CASSLQRAGTGTYEQYF,TGCGCCAGCAGCTTGCAAAGGGCCGGGACAGGCACCTACGAGCAGTACTTC
.,once,TRBV9,TRBJ2-3,14,CASSFSIGADTQYF,TGTGCCAGCAGCTTCAGTATAGGGGCAGATACGCAGTATTTT
.,once,TRBV9,TRBJ1-1,15,CASSRGRTLTSEAFF,TGTGCCAGCAGTCGCGGGAGGACATTAACGTCTGAAGCTTTCTTT
.,once,TRBV5-1,TRBJ1-1,14,CASSPQGGGFRAFF,TGCGCCAGCAGCCCCCAGGGAGGAGGTTTTCGAGCTTTCTTT
TRBD1,.,TRBV6-5,TRBJ1-1,15,CASSPGGRGHGEAFF,TGTGCCAGCAGTCCCGGGGGCAGGGGGCACGGTGAAGCTTTCTTT
TRBD1,.,TRBV6-4,TRBJ2-7,13,CASSANRDSEQYF,TGTGCCAGCAGTGCCAACCGGGACAGCGAGCAGTACTTC
.,.,TRBV5-1,TRBJ1-6,15,CASSLGRRNDSPLHF,TGCGCCAGCAGCTTGGGGCGGAGGAACGATTCACCCCTCCACTTT
TRBD1,.,TRBV2,TRBJ2-5,16,CASSTGTGGRGETQYF,TGTGCCAGCAGTACCGGGACAGGGGGCAGGGGGGAGACCCAGTACTTC
.,.,TRBV11-3,TRBJ1-6,16,CASSFGQIPHNSPLHF,TGTGCCAGCAGCTTTGGTCAGATCCCACATAATTCACCCCTCCACTTT
.,.,TRBV7-3,TRBJ1-1,13,CASSLGQNTEAFF,TGTGCCAGCAGCTTAGGCCAGAACACTGAAGCTTTCTTT
.,.,TRBV5-1,TRBJ1-6,15,CASSLGAGMNSPLHF,TGCGCCAGCAGCTTGGGCGCAGGGATGAATTCACCCCTCCACTTT
.,once,TRBV7-3,TRBJ2-5,14,CASSLTGGGETQYF,TGTGCCAGCAGCTTAACGGGAGGGGGAGAGACCCAGTACTTC